This T cell receptor beta chain was sequenced in a study of shared clonotypes between healthy human individuals. Study-wide context: Donors had three CD4 naive, three CD4 memory, two CD8 naive and one CD8 memory plate apiece. Broader study findings: Lower generation probabilities were found for non-shared clonotypes than for those shared by all four donors.

A note on this clone: Its antigen remains unidentified. The sample contains more than one DNA sequence encoding this CDR3.

The protocol was immunoSEQ multiplex PCR, while the TCRdb copy is restricted to in-frame clones and leaves out a portion. There are 2 million to 2.5 million clones in the sample; approximately 90% occur only once, and about 0.36% lies in the top ten. The receptor's source is a man aged 18 to 35 in good health. Some clones in this sample may be carry-over from other donors' samples. Sequences were obtained from naive CD4+ T cells from PBMCs. This sample's subset: CD45RA+ positively selected.

The CDR3 loop is CASSRQGNTEAFF. The CDR3 DNA reads as TGCGCCAGCAGCCGACAGGGCAACACTGAAGCTTTCTTT. The chain has TRBV4-1 and TRBJ1-1, with TRBD1 matching over 7 bases. Germline V gives CDR1 MGHRA, CDR2 YSYEKL. Losses at the gene ends were 4 bases for V and 2 bases for J; bases not matched to a gene: 1. The CDR3 has 13 residues.